The subject of this entry is one T cell receptor beta chain. At the DNA level, this CDR3 is encoded by other sequences in the same sample as well. This entry is derived from a study of blood T cell repertoires in COVID-19. About the study: Sites across the United States, Italy and Spain contributed samples from acute and convalescent COVID-19.

The germline V gene encodes CDR1 MDHEN and CDR2 SYDVKM. J gave up 7 bases and V 4 bases, and 8 bases lay outside the gene matches. The CDR3 has 15 amino acids. Participant reports of clinical history set cohort assignment. Resolution of symptoms, clearance, or two negative PCRs was present in recovered Cohort 3 donors. Authors' processing steps: Reference gene primer amplification in the assay estimated nucleated cell counts. Some clones are missing from TCRdb's copy, which holds only in-frame ones; the method was immunoSEQ multiplex PCR. V and J calls plus clone size are reproduced from that table; the DNA served to infer D and trimming. Of under 500,000 clones in the sample, 80% to 90% are singletons; the top ten hold 1.1%.

The clonotype originates from a man aged 25 to 40 who had recovered from COVID-19. The rearrangement links TRBV28 to TRBJ1-2; 11 nucleotides agree with TRBD1. Sequenced: PBMCs or T cells enriched from blood (not recorded which). CDR3 coding DNA: TGTGCCAGCAGTTCTCCCGGACAGGGGGCCGGTGGCTACACCTTC. Amino acid sequence: CASSSPGQGAGGYTF.